Ten or more counts support the clone carrying this T cell receptor (beta chain). Antigen specificity is unknown. This sample is drawn from a study of identical twins. The CDR3 totals 14 residues. Per the germline V gene, CDR1 is SEHNR and CDR2 is FQNEAQ (reference sequence). Trimming removed 4 bases at V and 5 bases at J, with 14 bases between. TCRdb used MiXCR to reprocess the 5' RACE reads, holding one entry per CDR3 protein. This table holds just over 450,000 distinct CDR3 sequences, 11% to 15% found once. Findings and limits, study-wide: A cross-sectional statistical analysis, not follow-up of the same donors, supported the conclusions.

The same specimen was also included in a second study, on yellow fever vaccine responses in identical twins.

The sequence derives from a woman in her late teens or twenties in good health. Sequenced material: CD4+ T cells sorted from blood. The chain links TRBV7-9 to TRBJ2-5, with D possibly being TRBD1 (5 bases). CDR3: CASSSSMGPETQYF. The CDR3 nucleotides are TGTGCCAGCAGCTCCAGTATGGGGCCCGAGACCCAGTACTTC.